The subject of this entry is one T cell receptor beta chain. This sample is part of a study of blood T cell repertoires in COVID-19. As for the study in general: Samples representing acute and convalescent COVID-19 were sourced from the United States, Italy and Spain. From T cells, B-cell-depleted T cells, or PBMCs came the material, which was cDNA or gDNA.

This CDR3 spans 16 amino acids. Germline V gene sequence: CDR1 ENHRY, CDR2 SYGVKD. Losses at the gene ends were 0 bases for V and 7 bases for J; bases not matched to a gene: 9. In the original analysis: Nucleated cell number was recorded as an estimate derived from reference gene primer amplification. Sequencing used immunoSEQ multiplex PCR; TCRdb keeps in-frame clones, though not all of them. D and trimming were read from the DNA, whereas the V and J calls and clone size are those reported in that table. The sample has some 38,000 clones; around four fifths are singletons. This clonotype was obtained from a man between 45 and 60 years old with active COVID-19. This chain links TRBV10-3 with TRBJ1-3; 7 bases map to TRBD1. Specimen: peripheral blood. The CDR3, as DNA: TGTGCCATCAGTGAGTCTGAGACAGGGTCGAAGAACACCATATATTTT. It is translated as CAISESETGSKNTIYF.